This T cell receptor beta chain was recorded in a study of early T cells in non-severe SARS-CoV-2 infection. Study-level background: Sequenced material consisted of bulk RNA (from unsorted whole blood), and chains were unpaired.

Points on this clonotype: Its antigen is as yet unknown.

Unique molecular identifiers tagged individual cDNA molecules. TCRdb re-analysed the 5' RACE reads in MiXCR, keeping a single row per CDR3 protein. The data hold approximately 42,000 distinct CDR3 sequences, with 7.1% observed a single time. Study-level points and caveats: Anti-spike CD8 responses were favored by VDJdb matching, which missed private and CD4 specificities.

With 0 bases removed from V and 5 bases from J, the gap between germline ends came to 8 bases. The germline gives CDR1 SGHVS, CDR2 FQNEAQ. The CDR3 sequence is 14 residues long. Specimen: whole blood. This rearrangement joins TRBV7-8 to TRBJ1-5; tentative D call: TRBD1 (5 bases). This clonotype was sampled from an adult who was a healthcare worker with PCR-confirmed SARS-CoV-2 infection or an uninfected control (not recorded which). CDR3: CASSLAGAYQPQHF. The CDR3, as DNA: TGTGCCAGCAGCTTAGCCGGGGCCTATCAGCCCCAGCATTTT.